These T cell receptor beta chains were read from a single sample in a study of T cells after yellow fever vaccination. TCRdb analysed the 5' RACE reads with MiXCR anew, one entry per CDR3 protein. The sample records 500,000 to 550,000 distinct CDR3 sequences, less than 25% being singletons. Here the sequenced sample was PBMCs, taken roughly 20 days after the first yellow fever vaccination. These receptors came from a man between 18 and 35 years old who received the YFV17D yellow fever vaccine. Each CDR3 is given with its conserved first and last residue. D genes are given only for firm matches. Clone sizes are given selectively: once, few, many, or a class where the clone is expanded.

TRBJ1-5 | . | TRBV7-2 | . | TGTGCCAGCAGCTTAGAAGCGACAGTAAATCAGCCCCAGCATTTT | CASSLEATVNQPQHF
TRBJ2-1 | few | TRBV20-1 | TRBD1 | TGCAGTGCCCCGGACAGGTCAAATGAGCAGTTCTTC | CSAPDRSNEQFF
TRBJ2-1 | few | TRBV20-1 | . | TGCAGTGAAAGAGGTAGCGGAAGCTCCTACAATGAGCAGTTCTTC | CSERGSGSSYNEQFF
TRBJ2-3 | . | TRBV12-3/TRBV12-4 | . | TGTGCCAGCAGCCCTGGGGGGGCATCCGGCACAGATACGCAGTATTTT | CASSPGGASGTDTQYF
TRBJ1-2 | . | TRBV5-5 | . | TGTGCCAGCAGCTTAGGCCGGTGGGGATCGGATTATGGCTACACCTTC | CASSLGRWGSDYGYTF
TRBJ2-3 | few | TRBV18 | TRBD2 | TGTGCCAGCTCATCCCTAGCGGGGGGAACTAGCACAGATACGCAGTATTTT | CASSSLAGGTSTDTQYF
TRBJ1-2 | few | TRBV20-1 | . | TGCAGTGCGACGAGCGGGGGAGCAGGCTATGGCTACACCTTC | CSATSGGAGYGYTF
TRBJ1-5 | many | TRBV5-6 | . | TGTGCCAGCAGCTTGCAGGCCTGGGGCAATCAGCCCCAGCATTTT | CASSLQAWGNQPQHF
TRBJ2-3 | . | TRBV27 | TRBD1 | TGTGCCAGCAGCCGTCCAACGGGGACAGGGGGCAAAGATACGCAGTATTTT | CASSRPTGTGGKDTQYF
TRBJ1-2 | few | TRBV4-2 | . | TGTGCCAGCAGCCAAGAAATGGGGGAGATCTATGGCTACACCTTC | CASSQEMGEIYGYTF
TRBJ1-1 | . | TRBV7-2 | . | TGTGCCAGCAGCTTTGCTCATTTGGGACGGGGAGCTTTCTTT | CASSFAHLGRGAFF
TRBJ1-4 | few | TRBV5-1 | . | TGCGCCAGCAGTTTCGGGGCTAATGAAAAACTGTTTTTT | CASSFGANEKLFF
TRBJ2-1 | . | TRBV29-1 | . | TGCAGCGCCGGGTCCCCTTACAATGAGCAGTTCTTC | CSAGSPYNEQFF
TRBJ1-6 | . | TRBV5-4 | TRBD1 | TGTGCCAGCAGCCCAGACAGGGGCTTAAATTCACCCCTCCACTTT | CASSPDRGLNSPLHF
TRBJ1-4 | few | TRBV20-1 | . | TGCAGTGCTCAATGGGAACTTGGGCGGAAACTGTTTTTT | CSAQWELGRKLFF
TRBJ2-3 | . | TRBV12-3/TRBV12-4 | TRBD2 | TGTGCCAGCAGTCCCGGACTAGTTTCTGATACGCAGTATTTT | CASSPGLVSDTQYF
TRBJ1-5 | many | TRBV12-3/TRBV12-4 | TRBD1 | TGTGCCAGCAGTTTGGGCGACAGGGTGCGGCCCCAGCATTTT | CASSLGDRVRPQHF
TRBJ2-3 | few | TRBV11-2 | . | TGTGCCAGCAGCTTAGGACCGGAGTTGGATACGCAGTATTTT | CASSLGPELDTQYF
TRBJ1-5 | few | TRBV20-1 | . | TGCAGTGCTAGTATTTCCCAGGGCAATCAGCCCCAGCATTTT | CSASISQGNQPQHF
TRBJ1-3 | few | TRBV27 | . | TGTGCCAGCAGTCGCCTTGGGGGGTTCTCTGGAAACACCATATATTTT | CASSRLGGFSGNTIYF
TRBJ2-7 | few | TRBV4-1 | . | TGCGCCAGCAGCCAAGGGGGCGGAAACTCCTACGAGCAGTACTTC | CASSQGGGNSYEQYF
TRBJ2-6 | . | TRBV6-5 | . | TGTGCCAGCAGTTCCAGGGCGCCACGCTCTGGGGCCAACGTCCTGACTTTC | CASSSRAPRSGANVLTF
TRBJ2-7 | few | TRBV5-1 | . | TGCGCCAGCAGACCCCCGGGACACTCCTACGAGCAGTACTTC | CASRPPGHSYEQYF
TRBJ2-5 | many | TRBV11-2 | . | TGTGCCAGCAGCTACCAACAGACCCAGTACTTC | CASSYQQTQYF
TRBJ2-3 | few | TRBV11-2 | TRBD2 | TGTGCCAGCAGCGCGAGGACTAGCGGGGGGATCAACACAGATACGCAGTATTTT | CASSARTSGGINTDTQYF
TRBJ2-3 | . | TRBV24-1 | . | TGTGCCACCAGTGATTATCAGCGCACAGATACGCAGTATTTT | CATSDYQRTDTQYF
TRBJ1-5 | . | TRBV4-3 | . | TGCGCCAGCAGCCAATCCCGGGAGGCCAATCAGCCCCAGCATTTT | CASSQSREANQPQHF
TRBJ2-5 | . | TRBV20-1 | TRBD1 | TGCAGTGCTTACAACCGGGACAGGGGCTTCGTACAAGAGACCCAGTACTTC | CSAYNRDRGFVQETQYF
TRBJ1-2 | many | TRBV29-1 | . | TGCAGCGTTGTTCCAGGGAACTATGGCTACACCTTC | CSVVPGNYGYTF
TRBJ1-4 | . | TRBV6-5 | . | TGTGCCAGCAGTTACTCGACCGGGAATGAAAAACTGTTTTTT | CASSYSTGNEKLFF
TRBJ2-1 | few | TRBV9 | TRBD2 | TGTGCCAGCAGCCTCCGAAGCCGGGGGGTCTCCTACAATGAGCAGTTCTTC | CASSLRSRGVSYNEQFF
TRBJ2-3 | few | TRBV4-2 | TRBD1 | TGTGCCAGCAGCCAAGCCCCGGGACAGGGGGCCACAGATACGCAGTATTTT | CASSQAPGQGATDTQYF
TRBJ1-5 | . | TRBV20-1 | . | TGCAGTGCTAATGGAGGCAATCAGCCCCAGCATTTT | CSANGGNQPQHF
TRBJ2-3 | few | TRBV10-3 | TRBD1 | TGTGCCATCAGTGAAGGGACAGGGGGGGCAGATACGCAGTATTTT | CAISEGTGGADTQYF
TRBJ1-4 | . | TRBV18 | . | TGTGCCAGCTCACCAAGGCGGGCTAATGAAAAACTGTTTTTT | CASSPRRANEKLFF
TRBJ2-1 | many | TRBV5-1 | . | TGTGCCAGCAGTTTAACCAATGAGCAGTTCTTC | CASSLTNEQFF
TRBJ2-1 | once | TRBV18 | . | TGTGCCAGCTCACCCGCTCACCAGGGACGTGCCAATGAGCAGTTCTTC | CASSPAHQGRANEQFF
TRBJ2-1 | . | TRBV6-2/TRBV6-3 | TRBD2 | TGTGCCAGCAGTTACTCGTCCCTTAGCGGGGGGGAAGAGCAGTTCTTC | CASSYSSLSGGEEQFF
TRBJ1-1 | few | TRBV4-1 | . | TGCGCCAGCAGCCAACCCCGGACAGTGAACACTGAAGCTTTCTTT | CASSQPRTVNTEAFF
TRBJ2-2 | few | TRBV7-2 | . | TGTGCCAGCAGCTTAAAATTCATCCGGTACACCGGGGAGCTGTTTTTT | CASSLKFIRYTGELFF
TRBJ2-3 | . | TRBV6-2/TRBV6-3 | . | TGTGCCAGCAGCAAACAAGGCGTCCGTGGGCCTGAGCATAGAACAGATACGCAGTATTTT | CASSKQGVRGPEHRTDTQYF
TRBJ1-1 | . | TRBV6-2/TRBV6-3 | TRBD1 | TGTGCCAGCAGGCCGACAGGGTGGGAAACTGGGACTGAAGCTTTCTTT | CASRPTGWETGTEAFF
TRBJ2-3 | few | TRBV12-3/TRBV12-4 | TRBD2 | TGTGCCAGCAGTCGGAGCGGGGGGTCAATAGATACGCAGTATTTT | CASSRSGGSIDTQYF
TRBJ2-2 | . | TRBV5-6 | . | TGTGCCAGCAGCTTGGAGGGGGGATACACCGGGGAGCTGTTTTTT | CASSLEGGYTGELFF
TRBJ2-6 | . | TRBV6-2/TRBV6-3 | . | TGTGCCAGCAGTTACTCGACAGGCCACTCTGGGGCCAACGTCCTGACTTTC | CASSYSTGHSGANVLTF
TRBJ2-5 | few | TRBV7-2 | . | TGTGCCAGCAGCAAAAACGGGCAAGAGACCCAGTACTTC | CASSKNGQETQYF